This passage covers 17 T cell receptor beta chains from one sample sequenced in a study of blood T cell repertoires in COVID-19. Generated by immunoSEQ multiplex PCR, the TCRdb table keeps only in-frame clones and is missing some. The sample holds about 440,000 clones, roughly 90% seen once. Sequenced sample: peripheral blood. Receptor source: a young woman with acute or convalescent COVID-19.

The rearrangement links TRBV6-1 to TRBJ2-7; 7 nucleotides line up with TRBD1. The CDR3 is 15 residues long. Germline-derived CDR1 and CDR2 are MNHNS and SASEGT. V trimming: 3 bases; J trimming: 2 bases; junction bases outside the gene matches: 7. In DNA, the CDR3 is TGTGCCAGCAGTGATTCCGGGACAGTTCCCTACGAGCAGTACTTC. This codes for CASSDSGTVPYEQYF.

This sequence joins TRBV24-1 and TRBJ1-4; possible D gene TRBD1, 6 bases. V dropped 2 bases and J dropped 7 bases, with 13 bases sitting between them. Germline CDR1 is KGHDR and CDR2 is SFDVKD. The CDR3 contains 15 residues. This CDR3 reads CATSDSSGAGEKLFF. Written as DNA, the CDR3 is TGTGCCACCAGTGATTCATCAGGGGCAGGTGAAAAACTGTTTTTT.

The rearrangement links TRBV28 to TRBJ1-5; the D gene is possibly TRBD1 (5 bases). V lost 2 bases and J 4 bases, leaving 12 bases between the germline ends. CDR3 size: 15 residues. From germline, CDR1 is MDHEN and CDR2 SYDVKM. The CDR3 DNA follows: TGTGCCAGCAGTTTAGTACTGGACACAAATCAGCCCCAGCATTTT. Translating it yields CASSLVLDTNQPQHF.

This clone was seen a few times. CDR3 protein: CASSQQGNTEAFF. The CDR3 region has the DNA TGTGCCAGTAGTCAACAGGGGAACACTGAAGCTTTCTTT. The chain has TRBV19 and TRBJ1-1; D might be TRBD1 (6 bases). Germline CDR1 is LNHDA and CDR2 is SQIVND (reference sequence). The CDR3 extends over 13 amino acids. V was pared by 5 bases and J by 1 base, with 8 bases between.

The chain carries TRBV5-4 and TRBJ2-2, with 7 bases lining up with TRBD1. The CDR3 sequence is 16 residues long. Germline V gene sequence: CDR1 SGHNT, CDR2 YYREEE (reference sequence). V trimming: 4 bases; J trimming: 3 bases; junction bases outside the gene matches: 9. This chain's CDR3 is CASSRNTGTDTGELFF. The CDR3 DNA sequence: TGTGCCAGCAGCAGAAACACCGGGACAGACACCGGGGAGCTGTTTTTT.

About this clone itself: At one end, the junction sequence differs from germline, possibly due to a read error. V is TRBV20-1 and J is TRBJ2-7; perhaps TRBD2 as D (7 bases). The CDR3 length is 11 residues. In germline, CDR1 is DFQATT, CDR2 SNEGSKA (reference sequence). In DNA, the CDR3 is TGCAGTGGAGCGCGTCCGGGGGGCCTCGCCTTC. The encoded protein is CSGARPGGLAF.

This rearrangement joins TRBV2 to TRBJ2-2; D ambiguous. V was trimmed by 4 bases and J by 1 base, leaving 7 bases between them. The germline V gene has CDR1 SNHLY and CDR2 FYNNEI. CDR3 length: 14 residues. The CDR3 bases are TGTGCCAGCAGTGGTTACAGGAACACCGGGGAGCTGTTTTTT. This sequence encodes CASSGYRNTGELFF.

The CDR3 protein is CASSRMGVEKGRYNEQFF. The CDR3 DNA sequence: TGCGCCAGCTCAAGGATGGGAGTGGAGAAAGGAAGATACAATGAGCAGTTCTTC. The rearrangement joins TRBV5-1 to TRBJ2-1, with D possibly TRBD2 on 5 matching bases. The CDR3 has 18 amino acids. The V end was cut by 7 bases, the J end by 4 bases, with 27 bases between. Germline CDR1 and CDR2: SGHRS and YFSETQ.

CDR3 amino acids: CASSPVLDRGDEQYF. DNA of the CDR3: TGCGCCAGCAGCCCTGTTTTGGACAGGGGAGACGAGCAGTACTTC. The chain links TRBV5-1 to TRBJ2-7; 9 bases agree with TRBD1. V lost 4 bases to trimming and J lost 5 bases; unmatched junction nucleotides: 10. Germline-derived CDR1 and CDR2 are SGHRS and YFSETQ. The CDR3 is 15 amino acids. The variable domain in full, completed from reference TRBV5-1 and TRBJ2-7, reads KAGVTQTPRYLIKTRGQQVTLSCSPISGHRSVSWYQQTPGQGLQFLFEYFSETQRNKGNFPGRFSGRQFSNSRSEMNVSTLELGDSALYLCASSPVLDRGDEQYFGPGTRLTVT.

Concerning this clone itself: Other DNA sequences in this specimen translate into the identical CDR3. This chain uses TRBV27 with TRBJ1-5; D is unclear. The CDR3 is made up of 11 amino acids. V was shortened by 8 bases and J by 4 bases, with 6 bases between the two germline ends. Germline V gene lookup returns CDR1 MNHEY and CDR2 SMNVEV (reference sequence). The CDR3 nucleotides read TGTGCCAGCCTCCTAAATCAGCCCCAGCATTTT. The encoded protein is CASLLNQPQHF.

The sample holds one count of this clone. The J gene is TRBJ2-1, the V gene TRBV27, with 9 bases fitting TRBD2. The junction had 6 bases not matched to a gene; V was cut back by 6 bases and J by 12 bases. The CDR3 length is 12 residues. Germline CDR1 reads MNHEY; CDR2 reads SMNVEV (reference sequence). The DNA for the CDR3 is TGTGCCAGCAGGAGAAGCGGGGGGAGGCAGTTCTTC. Translated: CASRRSGGRQFF.

This clone was counted between two and nine times. The J gene is TRBJ2-1, the V gene TRBV7-9; 9 bases align to TRBD1. The V and J ends lost 4 bases and 7 bases, in that order; junction bases with no gene match: 11. The CDR3 is made up of 16 amino acids. Looked up from germline, CDR1 is SEHNR and CDR2 is FQNEAQ (reference sequence). The CDR3 nucleotides read TGTGCCAGCAGCTCAAAAAACAGGGGGCGCGGGAATGAGCAGTTCTTC. Translating gives CASSSKNRGRGNEQFF. Full variable domain (rest looked up from reference TRBV7-9 and TRBJ2-1): DTGVSQNPRHKITKRGQNVTFRCDPISEHNRLYWYRQTLGQGPEFLTYFQNEAQLEKSRLLSDRFSAERPKGSFSTLEIQRTEQGDSAMYLCASSSKNRGRGNEQFFGPGTRLTVL.

This chain uses TRBV28 with TRBJ1-2; 10 bases line up with TRBD1. V gave up 7 bases and J gave up 3 bases; unmatched junction bases: 8. Germline CDR1 MDHEN, CDR2 SYDVKM. The CDR3 runs to 15 residues. The CDR3 bases are TGTGCCAGCACCCGGACAGGGGGATTGGACTATGGCTACACCTTC. Protein sequence: CASTRTGGLDYGYTF.

A remark on this clone: This sample includes further DNA sequences coding for the same CDR3. The chain combines TRBV6-5 with TRBJ1-1, with D possibly TRBD1 on 6 matching bases. V lost 5 bases, J lost 2 bases, and 9 bases lay in between. This CDR3 has 13 amino acids. Germline assignment: CDR1 MNHEY and CDR2 SVGAGI. Written as DNA, the CDR3 is TGTGCCAGCAGTAGACAGGTAAACACTGAAGCTTTCTTT. It codes for CASSRQVNTEAFF.

The count of this clone is one. The chain employs TRBV10-3 and TRBJ2-1; tentatively, D is TRBD1 (5 bases). The V end lost 8 bases, the J end lost 5 bases, and 13 bases lay between the germline ends. Germline lookup yields CDR1 ENHRY and CDR2 SYGVKD. The CDR3 is 13 residues long. The CDR3 region is CAILGRNDNEQFF. In nucleotides, the CDR3 is TGTGCCATCTTGGGGCGGAACGACAATGAGCAGTTCTTC.

The gene calls are TRBV9 and TRBJ2-3, with D maybe TRBD2 (5 bases). The V gene's germline CDR1 is SGDLS and CDR2 YYNGEE. The CDR3 is made up of 15 amino acids. V lost 3 bases and J lost 0, with 11 bases in between. The CDR3 reads CASSGRGTSTDTQYF. CDR3 coding DNA: TGTGCCAGCAGCGGCCGGGGTACTAGCACAGATACGCAGTATTTT.

This clone occurred a few times. The chain carries TRBV30 and TRBJ1-1; D unresolved. The CDR3 extends over 12 amino acids. The V gene lost 0 bases and the J gene lost 3 bases, with 5 bases spanning the gap. Germline V gene lookup returns CDR1 GTSNPN and CDR2 SVGIG (reference sequence). For the CDR3, the DNA is TGTGCCTGGAGTGTTATAGACACTGAAGCTTTCTTT. Translated, it gives CAWSVIDTEAFF.